The subject of this entry is one T cell receptor (beta chain). The V and J ends lost 4 bases and 0 bases, in that order; junction bases with no gene match: 12. Per germline, CDR1 SGHDT and CDR2 YYEEEE. The CDR3 covers 19 residues. The sample's treatment: some 20 received Ad26.COV2.S at low or high dose, single or two shots; about 5 received placebo; per-sample allocation not given. On day 63 after the first injection, vaccine and placebo recipients gave samples. These data come from a study of Ad26.COV2.S vaccination and SARS-CoV-2 variants. Some clones are missing from TCRdb's copy, which holds only in-frame ones; the method was immunoSEQ multiplex PCR. Among about 440,000 clones listed, 80% to 95% were seen once.

The specimen was peripheral blood, collected in a trial of Ad26.COV2.S vaccine versus placebo. The J gene is TRBJ2-6, the V gene TRBV5-6, with 8 bases fitting TRBD2. The TCR comes from a person between 18 and 65 years old who received the Ad26.COV2.S COVID-19 vaccine or a placebo. The CDR3 loop is CASSNPRGGFGSGANVLTF. The CDR3 coding sequence is TGTGCCAGCAGCAACCCCCGGGGGGGTTTTGGCTCTGGGGCCAACGTCCTGACTTTC.